The source of this T cell receptor (beta chain) is a study of cytomegalovirus exposure and HLA in healthy donors. Study overall: Unique TCR beta sequences numbering about 100 million came from 150 million to 200 million T cells in an earlier analysis. Overall study results and limits: Presence/absence comparisons presumed near-even sequencing depth among donors. A later analysis showed TCR association rates differing by HLA locus, peaking at DRB1 and lowest at HLA-C. TCR beta V segments were, for the most part, productive about 87% or about 30% of the time in an earlier analysis.

The CDR3 extends over 11 amino acids. Per the germline V gene, CDR1 is SGHTA and CDR2 is FQGNSA. The V end lost 2 bases, the J end lost 10 bases, and 5 bases lay between the germline ends. This clone was found once. Its antigen is undetermined. Amplification used 60 Vbeta primers and 13 Jbeta primers. Here immunoSEQ multiplex PCR was the method, and the copy in TCRdb shows in-frame clones only, minus some. Here the sample spans some 130,000 clones, approximately 80% being singletons. The clonotype originates from a woman aged 45-59 years in good health and CMV-seropositive. Material: PBMCs. V and J are TRBV7-2 and TRBJ2-2; D unresolved. CDR3 protein: CASSLYSELFF. Written as DNA, the CDR3 is TGTGCCAGCAGCTTATATTCGGAGCTGTTTTTT.